Each of the 24 T cell receptor beta chains below was sequenced from the same sample in a study of T-cell memory formation after mild COVID-19. TCRdb reanalysed the 5' RACE reads using MiXCR and keeps one entry per CDR3 protein. The data contain nearly 350,000 distinct CDR3 sequences, 10% to 15% of them singletons. Sequencing input: PBMCs or a T cell subset sorted from them (not recorded which). These receptors all stem from a man aged 18 to 29 who had mild COVID-19 (a few samples of this study predate the infection). Cell type and time point are not known.

This clonotype occurred a few times. The chain employs TRBV7-9 and TRBJ2-3, with TRBD2 matching 8 bases. The CDR3 spans 15 residues. Germline CDR1 is SEHNR and CDR2 is FQNEAQ (reference sequence). V gave up 4 bases and J gave up 1 base; unmatched junction bases: 4. CDR3 sequence: CASSSPGLGTDTQYF. The DNA of the CDR3 is TGTGCCAGCAGCTCGCCGGGACTAGGCACAGATACGCAGTATTTT.

Ten or more counts support this clonotype. V is TRBV20-1 and J is TRBJ2-5; TRBD1 agrees at 7 bases. CDR3 length equals 11 residues. The germline gives CDR1 DFQATT, CDR2 SNEGSKA (reference sequence). The CDR3 DNA reads as TGCAGCCCTGACAGGGAAGAGACCCAGTACTTC. This gives the protein CSPDREETQYF.

The chain recombines TRBV6-5 with TRBJ1-5; 7 bases are shared with TRBD1. The CDR3 contains 15 residues. Germline CDR1 MNHEY, CDR2 SVGAGI. V lost 8 bases to trimming and J lost 11 bases; unmatched junction nucleotides: 18. CDR3: CASQAGQGVINAQHF. CDR3 DNA sequence: TGTGCCAGCCAAGCCGGGCAGGGGGTGATCAATGCCCAGCATTTT.

This clonotype has more than one count but fewer than ten. The chain is built from TRBV7-9 and TRBJ1-1, with D unresolved. With 5 bases removed from V and 4 bases from J, the gap between germline ends came to 14 bases. There are 14 residues in the CDR3. Germline loops: CDR1 SEHNR, CDR2 FQNEAQ (reference sequence). The CDR3 DNA is TGTGCCAGCAGCGAGGGCGCAGGAAGCACTGAAGCTTTCTTT. Translated: CASSEGAGSTEAFF.

In this sample, this clonotype turned up many times. The chain has TRBV6-5 and TRBJ2-7; 12 nucleotides line up with TRBD1. The V segment lost 6 bases and the J segment 5 bases; nucleotides outside the gene matches: 2. The germline V gene encodes CDR1 MNHEY and CDR2 SVGAGI. CDR3 length: 13 residues. CDR3: CASSRDRGHEQYV. CDR3 nucleotides: TGTGCCAGCAGCCGGGACAGGGGGCACGAGCAGTACGTC.

This clonotype was counted between two and nine times. The rearrangement links TRBV7-9 to TRBJ2-1; possibly TRBD1 for D (5 bases). This CDR3 is built from 12 residues. Looked up from germline, CDR1 is SEHNR and CDR2 is FQNEAQ (reference sequence). The V end was cut by 5 bases, the J end by 10 bases, with 12 bases between. In nucleotides, the CDR3 is TGTGCCAGCAGCCCAGGGTTTCGGGAGCAGTTCTTC. Protein sequence: CASSPGFREQFF.

This clonotype was found many times. This chain joins TRBV12-3 or TRBV12-4 and TRBJ2-1; 7 bases line up with TRBD1. The CDR3 is 13 residues long. V lost 6 bases, J lost 3 bases, and 2 bases stayed unmatched. CDR3 nucleotides: TGTGCCAGCAGACGGGACAGCTACAATGAGCAGTTCTTC. This translates into CASRRDSYNEQFF.

In this sample, this clonotype turned up many times. The V and J genes are TRBV6-6 and TRBJ1-1; D gene ambiguous. Germline V gene lookup returns CDR1 MNHNY and CDR2 SVGAGI (reference sequence). The CDR3 has 14 residues. The V end lost 6 bases, the J end lost 0 bases, and 11 bases lay between the germline ends. CDR3 sequence: CASSRQGMNTEAFF. DNA of the CDR3: TGTGCCAGCAGCCGACAAGGTATGAACACTGAAGCTTTCTTT.

The chain employs TRBV15 and TRBJ2-7; the match to TRBD2 covers 8 bases. Trimming took 5 bases from V and 2 from J; bases not matched to a gene: 5. The CDR3 has 14 residues. Germline V gene lookup returns CDR1 LNHNV and CDR2 YYDKDF (reference sequence). This CDR3 reads CATSEGLVTYEQYF. DNA for the CDR3: TGTGCCACCAGCGAGGGACTAGTAACCTACGAGCAGTACTTC.

This chain links TRBV6-5 with TRBJ2-5; maybe TRBD2 (7 bases). Germline values: CDR1 MNHEY, CDR2 SVGAGI. The CDR3 runs 13 residues. Deletions cut 8 bases from V and 4 bases from J, with 14 bases between. Here the CDR3 DNA reads TGTGCCAGCTTAGGGGGGGCCAGAGAGACCCAGTACTTC. Translated, it gives CASLGGARETQYF.

This clonotype was observed a few times. The rearrangement links TRBV6-2 or TRBV6-3 to TRBJ1-2; maybe TRBD1 (5 bases). The germline CDR1 and CDR2 sequences are MNHEY and SVGEGT. This CDR3 is built from 15 residues. Trimming left V 5 bases short and J 0 bases short, with 13 bases between. The CDR3 spells CASSPRRGTNYGYTF. Written as DNA, the CDR3 is TGTGCCAGCAGTCCCAGGAGGGGCACTAACTATGGCTACACCTTC.

The rearrangement joins TRBV9 to TRBJ2-4, with TRBD2 matching 7 bases. Germline V gene lookup returns CDR1 SGDLS and CDR2 YYNGEE. The V gene end was trimmed by 3 bases and the J gene end by 3 bases; junction bases not matched to a gene: 6. This CDR3 region has 15 residues. In DNA form, the CDR3 reads TGTGCCAGCAGCGCCCGGGGGGATGGCAAAAACATTCAGTACTTC. This encodes CASSARGDGKNIQYF.

The V call is TRBV12-5, the J call TRBJ2-4; TRBD1 matches at 8 bases. Unmatched junction bases numbered 6, after V lost 2 bases and J lost 0 bases. CDR3 length equals 17 residues. CDR1 and CDR2 from the germline V gene are LGHNT and FRNRAP. This CDR3 reads CASGLKTGALAKNIQYF. The CDR3 coding sequence is TGTGCTAGTGGTTTGAAGACAGGGGCGCTAGCCAAAAACATTCAGTACTTC.

V and J are TRBV19 and TRBJ1-1, with a tentative D call TRBD1 (5 bases). V lost 1 base to trimming and J lost 10 bases, with 13 bases between them. The V gene's germline CDR1 is LNHDA and CDR2 SQIVND (reference sequence). There are 13 residues in the CDR3. CDR3 DNA: TGTGCCAGTAGTATAGCTGGGGCGCGTATAGCTTTCTTT. Amino acid sequence: CASSIAGARIAFF.

This clonotype was seen a handful of times. J is TRBJ1-1 and V is TRBV7-9; D is uncertain. The V gene's germline CDR1 is SEHNR and CDR2 FQNEAQ (reference sequence). The CDR3 spans 12 residues. Trimming took off 6 bases at V and 3 bases at J, with 8 bases between the two ends. The CDR3 loop is CASRDQYTEAFF. The CDR3 DNA sequence: TGTGCCAGCAGAGATCAGTACACTGAAGCTTTCTTT.

This sequence joins TRBV27 and TRBJ1-2; TRBD1 matches at 7 bases. Trimming at V came to 4 bases and at J to 4 bases, leaving 6 bases not matched to a gene. Germline V lookup: CDR1 MNHEY, CDR2 SMNVEV (reference sequence). This CDR3 comprises 14 residues. CDR3 sequence reads: CASSSYRGGYGYTF. DNA for the CDR3: TGTGCCAGCAGTTCCTACAGGGGAGGCTATGGCTACACCTTC.

The sample holds many counts of this clonotype. The chain has TRBV6-5 and TRBJ1-1; tentatively, D is TRBD1 (5 bases). CDR1 is MNHEY and CDR2 is SVGAGI in the germline V gene. This CDR3 has 13 residues. Trimming left V 3 bases short and J 2 bases short, with 7 bases between. CDR3 protein: CASSYQGNTEAFF. The CDR3 DNA sequence: TGTGCCAGCAGTTATCAGGGTAACACTGAAGCTTTCTTT.

This clonotype was counted a few times. V and J are TRBV29-1 and TRBJ2-7, with 7 bases that match TRBD1. Germline V gives CDR1 SQVTM, CDR2 ANQGSEA. The V gene end was trimmed by 2 bases and the J gene end by 4 bases; junction bases not matched to a gene: 8. The CDR3 runs 14 residues. DNA for the CDR3: TGCAGCGTTGAAAAGCCAGGGGGACCGTACGAGCAGTACTTC. This translates into CSVEKPGGPYEQYF.

The rearrangement links TRBV4-1 to TRBJ2-6; D gene uncertain. Germline CDR1 and CDR2: MGHRA and YSYEKL. The CDR3 runs to 15 residues. V dropped 8 bases and J dropped 2 bases, with 13 bases sitting between them. As DNA, the CDR3 is TGCGCCAGCCGGCCCGCCGGAACTGGGGCCAACGTCCTGACTTTC. Translating it yields CASRPAGTGANVLTF.

This chain connects TRBV5-1 to TRBJ2-7, with D maybe TRBD1 (6 bases). Germline V lookup: CDR1 SGHRS, CDR2 YFSETQ. Deletions cut 7 bases from V and 3 bases from J, with 20 bases between. This CDR3 contains 15 residues. CDR3 in DNA: TGCGCCAGCTCGCGGACAGCTGAACTGGGCTACGAGCAGTACTTC. Translated: CASSRTAELGYEQYF.

The chain recombines TRBV12-3 or TRBV12-4 with TRBJ1-1; a weak D match, TRBD1 (5 bases). V lost 2 bases and J 4 bases, leaving 11 bases between the germline ends. The CDR3 is 14 residues long. The CDR3 loop reads CASSLRGDFTEAFF. CDR3 sequence (DNA): TGTGCCAGCAGTTTACGAGGGGACTTCACTGAAGCTTTCTTT.

There are a few counts of this clonotype. V gene TRBV19 combines with J gene TRBJ1-4; D not certain. V dropped 4 bases and J dropped 8 bases, with 8 bases sitting between them. CDR3 length: 12 amino acids. Germline V gene lookup returns CDR1 LNHDA and CDR2 SQIVND (reference sequence). As DNA, the CDR3 is TGTGCCAGTAGTACCCTATCGGAAAAACTGTTTTTT. It specifies CASSTLSEKLFF.

The chain links TRBV6-5 to TRBJ2-3; D not resolved. Germline loops: CDR1 MNHEY, CDR2 SVGAGI. This CDR3 comprises 11 residues. Trimming took off 6 bases at V and 6 bases at J, with 7 bases between the two ends. For the CDR3, the DNA is TGTGCCAGCAGGAAGGTGGATACGCAGTATTTT. Protein sequence: CASRKVDTQYF.

V gene TRBV7-2 combines with J gene TRBJ2-3; 8 bases map to TRBD1. Germline CDR1 reads SGHTA; CDR2 reads FQGNSA. Trimming took 5 bases from V and 4 from J; bases not matched to a gene: 11. The CDR3 runs 16 residues. DNA of the CDR3: TGTGCCAGCAGCCCGACAGGGGAACTTCTCCCAGATACGCAGTATTTT. Protein: CASSPTGELLPDTQYF.